This T cell receptor beta chain was retrieved from a study of cytomegalovirus exposure and HLA in healthy donors. Broader study findings: CMV antigen specificity of a few CMV-associated chains was confirmed in vitro. Association of 16,951 TCR beta sequences with HLA alleles was found at 0.05 false discovery rate in a later analysis. It was reported that TCR beta sequences correctly inferred the HLA-A and HLA-B alleles for most subjects.

For this clone: The antigen is not known.

Vbeta (60) and Jbeta (13) primers were used in the PCR. Authors' analysis steps: About 10 million of tens of millions of unique TCR beta chains were shared, per a later count. This table comes from immunoSEQ multiplex PCR, and its TCRdb copy is limited to in-frame clones, with some not included. The DNA gave D and trimming, while V, J and clone size come from that table. In the table there are 210,000 or so clones, 85% to 90% of which are singletons. Germline V CDR1 and CDR2: SGHAT, FQNNGV. The CDR3 covers 14 residues. V gave up 4 bases and J gave up 8 bases; unmatched junction bases: 7. The chain combines TRBV11-2 with TRBJ2-1, with 8 bases aligning to TRBD2. Material: PBMCs. The receptor was isolated from a young woman in good health and CMV-seronegative. The CDR3: CASSYSGKPHEQFF. CDR3 bases: TGTGCCAGCAGCTATAGCGGGAAACCCCATGAGCAGTTCTTC.